This T cell receptor (beta chain) came from a study of T cell responses to AZD1222 COVID-19 vaccine. Study-wide results and limits: CD4 TCRs covered the whole spike, strongest at regions 160-218 and 743-854. Donor demographics were predominantly white British with a female majority; clonal diversity may be underestimated. Two doses of AZD1222 preceded a rise in Spike-specific TCR breadth and depth. Reportedly, nearly half of unique spike TCRs recognized epitopes outside B.1.351/B.1.1.7 mutations.

The CDR3 is 16 residues long. The junction had 10 bases not matched to a gene; V was cut back by 3 bases and J by 6 bases. Germline values: CDR1 MGHDK, CDR2 SYGVNS. The protocol was immunoSEQ multiplex PCR, while the TCRdb copy is restricted to in-frame clones and leaves out a portion. The sample holds 200,000 or so clones, 80% to 90% seen once. A word on this clone: As yet, its antigen is unknown.

The TCR was taken from an adult in good health. The chain uses TRBV25-1 and TRBJ1-2, with 10 bases fitting TRBD1. Sequenced here: peripheral blood, sampled on day 0 of MenACWY control vaccination. The CDR3 spells CASSDFTGTGVDGYTF. For the CDR3, the DNA is TGTGCCAGCAGTGACTTTACCGGGACAGGGGTCGATGGCTACACCTTC.